This T cell receptor beta chain was found in a study of cytomegalovirus exposure and HLA in healthy donors. Overall study: Under 85% of around 390 genotyped donors fell in the Caucasian-associated ancestry cluster. Study observations and caveats: Per a prior analysis, the majority of TCR beta V segments were productive roughly 90% or roughly 30% of the time.

Concerning this clone: Its target is unknown.

The study ran its PCR with 60 Vbeta and 13 Jbeta primers. TCRdb's table, derived via immunoSEQ multiplex PCR, lists solely in-frame clones and lacks some. Of 120,000 to 150,000 clones listed, around 80% are singletons. Sequencing was performed on PBMCs. The sequence was obtained from a young man in good health and CMV-seropositive.

For the CDR3, the DNA is TGTGCCAGCACCCTGGGCGGGAGGGACTACGAGCAGTACTTC. This sequence encodes CASTLGGRDYEQYF. J is TRBJ2-7 and V is TRBV7-9; 9 bases fit TRBD2. CDR1 is SEHNR and CDR2 is FQNEAQ in the germline V gene (reference sequence). The CDR3 extends over 14 amino acids. V dropped 7 bases and J dropped 3; count of bases not matched to a gene: 7.